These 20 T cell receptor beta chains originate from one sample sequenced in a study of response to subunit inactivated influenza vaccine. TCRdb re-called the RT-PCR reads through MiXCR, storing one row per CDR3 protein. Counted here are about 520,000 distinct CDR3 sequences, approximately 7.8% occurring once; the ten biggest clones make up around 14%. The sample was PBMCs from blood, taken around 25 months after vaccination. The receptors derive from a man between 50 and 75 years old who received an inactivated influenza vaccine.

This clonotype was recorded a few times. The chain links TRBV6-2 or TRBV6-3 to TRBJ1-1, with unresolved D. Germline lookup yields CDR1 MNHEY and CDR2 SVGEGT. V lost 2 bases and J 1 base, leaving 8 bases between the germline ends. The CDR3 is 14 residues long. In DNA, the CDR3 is TGTGCCAGCAGTTACCTCACACCGAACACTGAAGCTTTCTTT. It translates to CASSYLTPNTEAFF.

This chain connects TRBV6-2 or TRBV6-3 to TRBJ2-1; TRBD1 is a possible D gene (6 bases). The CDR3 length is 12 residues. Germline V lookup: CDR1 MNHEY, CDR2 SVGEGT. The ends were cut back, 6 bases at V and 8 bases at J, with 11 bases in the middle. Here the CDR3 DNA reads TGTGCCAGCAGGGACAGTATTTATGAGCAGTTCTTC. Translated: CASRDSIYEQFF.

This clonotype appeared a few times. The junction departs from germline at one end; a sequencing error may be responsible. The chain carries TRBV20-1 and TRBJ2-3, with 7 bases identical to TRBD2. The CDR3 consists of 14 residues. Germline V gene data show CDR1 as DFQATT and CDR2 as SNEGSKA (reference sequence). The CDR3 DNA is TGCAGTGCAAGAGCAGCGGGGACCACAGATACGCAGTATTTT. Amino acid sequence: CSARAAGTTDTQYF.

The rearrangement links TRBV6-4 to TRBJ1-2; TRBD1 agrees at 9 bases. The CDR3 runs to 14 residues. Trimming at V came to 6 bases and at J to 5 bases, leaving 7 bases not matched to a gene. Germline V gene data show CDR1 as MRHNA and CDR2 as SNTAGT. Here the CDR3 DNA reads TGTGCCAGCAGGCTGACAGGGGGACATTATGGCTACACCTTC. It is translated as CASRLTGGHYGYTF.

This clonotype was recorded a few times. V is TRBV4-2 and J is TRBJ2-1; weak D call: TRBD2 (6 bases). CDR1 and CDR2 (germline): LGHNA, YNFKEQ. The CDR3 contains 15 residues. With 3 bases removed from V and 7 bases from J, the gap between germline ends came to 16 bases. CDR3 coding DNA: TGTGCCAGCAGCCAGGGTTCGGGCCGGGGGAATGAGCAGTTCTTC. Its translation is CASSQGSGRGNEQFF.

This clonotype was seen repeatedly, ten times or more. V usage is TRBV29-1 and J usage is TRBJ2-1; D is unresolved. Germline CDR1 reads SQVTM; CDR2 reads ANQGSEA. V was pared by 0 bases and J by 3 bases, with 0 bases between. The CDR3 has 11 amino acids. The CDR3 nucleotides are TGCAGCGTTGAAGACTACAATGAGCAGTTCTTC. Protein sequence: CSVEDYNEQFF.

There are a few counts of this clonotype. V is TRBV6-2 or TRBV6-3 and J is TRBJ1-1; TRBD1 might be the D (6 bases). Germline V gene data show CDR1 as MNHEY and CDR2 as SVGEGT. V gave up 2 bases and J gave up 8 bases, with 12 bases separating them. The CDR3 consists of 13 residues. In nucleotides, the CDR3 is TGTGCCAGCAGTTACGCCACAGGGATGGAAGCTTTCTTT. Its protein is CASSYATGMEAFF.

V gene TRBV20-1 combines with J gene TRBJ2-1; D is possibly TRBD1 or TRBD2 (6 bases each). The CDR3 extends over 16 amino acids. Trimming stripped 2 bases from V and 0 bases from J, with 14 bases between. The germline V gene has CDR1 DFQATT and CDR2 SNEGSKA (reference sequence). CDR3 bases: TGCAGTGCTAGAAGAGGGGGGCCCTCCTCCTACAATGAGCAGTTCTTC. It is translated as CSARRGGPSSYNEQFF.

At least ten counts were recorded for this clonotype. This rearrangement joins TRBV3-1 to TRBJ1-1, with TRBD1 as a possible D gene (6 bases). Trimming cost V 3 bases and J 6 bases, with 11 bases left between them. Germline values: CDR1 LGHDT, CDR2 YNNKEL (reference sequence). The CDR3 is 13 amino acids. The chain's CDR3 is CASSQAGVPEAFF. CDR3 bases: TGTGCCAGCAGCCAGGCAGGGGTTCCTGAAGCTTTCTTT.

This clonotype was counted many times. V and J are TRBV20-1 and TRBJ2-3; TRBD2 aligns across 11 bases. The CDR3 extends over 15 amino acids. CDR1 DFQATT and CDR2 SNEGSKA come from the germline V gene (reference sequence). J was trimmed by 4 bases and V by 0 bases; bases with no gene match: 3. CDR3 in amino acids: CSARDLSGGADTQYF. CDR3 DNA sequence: TGCAGTGCTAGAGATCTTAGCGGGGGGGCAGATACGCAGTATTTT.

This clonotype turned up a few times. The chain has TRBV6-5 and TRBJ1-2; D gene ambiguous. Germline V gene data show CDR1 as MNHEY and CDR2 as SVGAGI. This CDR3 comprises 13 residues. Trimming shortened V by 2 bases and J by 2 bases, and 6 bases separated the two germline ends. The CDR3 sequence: CASSYRWNYGYTF. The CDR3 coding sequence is TGTGCCAGCAGTTACCGTTGGAACTATGGCTACACCTTC.

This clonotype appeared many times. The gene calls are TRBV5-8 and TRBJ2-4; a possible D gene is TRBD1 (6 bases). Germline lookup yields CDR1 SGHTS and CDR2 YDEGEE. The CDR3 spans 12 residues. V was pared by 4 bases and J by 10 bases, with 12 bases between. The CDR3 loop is CASSPQGRIQYF. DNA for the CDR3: TGTGCCAGCAGCCCGCAGGGGAGAATTCAGTACTTC. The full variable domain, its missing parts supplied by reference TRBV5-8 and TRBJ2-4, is EAGVTQSPTHLIKTRGQQATLRCSPISGHTSVYWYQQALGLGLQFLLWYDEGEERNRGNFPPRFSGRQFPNYSSELNVNALELEDSALYLCASSPQGRIQYFGAGTRLSVL.

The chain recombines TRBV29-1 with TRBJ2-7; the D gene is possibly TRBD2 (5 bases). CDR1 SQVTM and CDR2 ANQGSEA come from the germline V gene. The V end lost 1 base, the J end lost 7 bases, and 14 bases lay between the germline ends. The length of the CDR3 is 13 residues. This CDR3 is CSVEGRGSREQYF. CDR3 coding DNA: TGCAGCGTTGAAGGAAGAGGGTCTCGGGAGCAGTACTTC.

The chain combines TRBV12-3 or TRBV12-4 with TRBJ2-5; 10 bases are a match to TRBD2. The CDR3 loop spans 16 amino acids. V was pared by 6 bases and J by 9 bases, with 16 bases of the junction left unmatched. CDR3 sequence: CASSKAGTSEYMAQYF. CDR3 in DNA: TGTGCCAGCAGCAAAGCCGGGACTAGCGAGTACATGGCCCAGTACTTC.

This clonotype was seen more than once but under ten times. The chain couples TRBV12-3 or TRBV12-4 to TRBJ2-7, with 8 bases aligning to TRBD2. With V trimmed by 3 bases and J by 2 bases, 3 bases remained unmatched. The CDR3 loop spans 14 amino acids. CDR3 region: CASSLLRGAYEQYF. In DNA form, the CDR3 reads TGTGCCAGCAGTTTGTTGCGGGGGGCCTACGAGCAGTACTTC.

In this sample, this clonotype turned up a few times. CDR3 coding DNA: TGTGCCAGCAGCGGGACTAGCGGGAGTGACAATGAGCAGTTCTTC. The encoded protein is CASSGTSGSDNEQFF. This chain connects TRBV9 to TRBJ2-1; 13 bases match TRBD2. Per germline, CDR1 SGDLS and CDR2 YYNGEE. The length of the CDR3 is 15 residues. The trim removed 3 bases at V and 5 bases at J, leaving 2 bases unmatched.

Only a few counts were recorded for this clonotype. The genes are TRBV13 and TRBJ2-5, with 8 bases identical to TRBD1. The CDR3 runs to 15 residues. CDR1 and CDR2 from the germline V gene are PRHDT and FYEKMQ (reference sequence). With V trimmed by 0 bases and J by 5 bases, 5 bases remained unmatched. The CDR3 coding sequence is TGTGCCAGCAGCTTAGGACAGGGGGAGGTGGAGACCCAGTACTTC. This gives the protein CASSLGQGEVETQYF. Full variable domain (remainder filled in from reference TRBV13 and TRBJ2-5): AAGVIQSPRHLIKEKRETATLKCYPIPRHDTVYWYQQGPGQDPQFLISFYEKMQSDKGSIPDRFSAQQFSDYHSELNMSSLELGDSALYFCASSLGQGEVETQYFGPGTRLLVL.

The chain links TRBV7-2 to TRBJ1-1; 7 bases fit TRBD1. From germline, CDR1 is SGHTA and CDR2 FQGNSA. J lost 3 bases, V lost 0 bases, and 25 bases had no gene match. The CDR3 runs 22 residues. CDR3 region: CASSLALRLPWTGSGEDTEAFF. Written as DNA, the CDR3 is TGTGCCAGCAGCTTAGCATTAAGACTTCCATGGACAGGCTCTGGGGAAGACACTGAAGCTTTCTTT.

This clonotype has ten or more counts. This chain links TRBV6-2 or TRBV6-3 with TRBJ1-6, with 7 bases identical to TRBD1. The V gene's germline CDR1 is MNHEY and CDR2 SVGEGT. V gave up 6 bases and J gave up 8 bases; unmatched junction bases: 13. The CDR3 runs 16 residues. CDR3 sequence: CASRRQGLRSDSPLHF. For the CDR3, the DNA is TGTGCCAGCAGACGACAGGGCCTCCGGAGTGATTCACCCCTCCACTTT.

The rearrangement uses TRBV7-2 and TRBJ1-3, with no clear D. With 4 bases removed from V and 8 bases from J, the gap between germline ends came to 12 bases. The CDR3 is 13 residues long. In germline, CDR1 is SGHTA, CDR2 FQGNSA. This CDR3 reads CASSSSPRDTIYF. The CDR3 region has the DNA TGTGCCAGCAGCTCTAGCCCTAGGGACACCATATATTTT.